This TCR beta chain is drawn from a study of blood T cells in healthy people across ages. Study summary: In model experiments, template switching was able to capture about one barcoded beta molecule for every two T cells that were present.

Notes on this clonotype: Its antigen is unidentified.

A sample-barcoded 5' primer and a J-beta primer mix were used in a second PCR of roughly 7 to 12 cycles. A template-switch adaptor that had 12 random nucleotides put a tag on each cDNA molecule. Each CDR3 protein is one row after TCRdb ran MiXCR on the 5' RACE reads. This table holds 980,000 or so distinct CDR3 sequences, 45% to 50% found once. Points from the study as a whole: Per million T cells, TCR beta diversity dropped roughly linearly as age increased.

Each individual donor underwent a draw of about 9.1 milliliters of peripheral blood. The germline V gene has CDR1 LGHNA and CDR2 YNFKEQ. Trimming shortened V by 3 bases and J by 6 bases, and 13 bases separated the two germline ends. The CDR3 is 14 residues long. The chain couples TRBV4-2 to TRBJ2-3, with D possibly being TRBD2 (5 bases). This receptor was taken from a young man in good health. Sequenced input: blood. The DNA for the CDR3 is TGTGCCAGCAGCCAGGAAGACTACCGGGATACGCAGTATTTT. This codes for CASSQEDYRDTQYF.